This record concerns one T cell receptor beta chain sequence. What it binds is not known. Specified treatment: treatment-naive control, cytoreductive nephrectomy. Treatment-naive patients without radiation supplied the control tumors at nephrectomy. The data are from a study of radiation and T cells in renal cell carcinoma. General study results and limits: Sampling covered only 0.75 to 1 g of each tumor. Dominant CDR3 motifs were more common in irradiated tumors than controls.

Trimming took 6 bases from V and 0 from J, leaving 8 bases between them. CDR1 MNHEY and CDR2 SVGAGI come from the germline V gene. This CDR3 contains 13 residues. Libraries were prepared by immunoSEQ multiplex PCR; TCRdb keeps only in-frame clonotypes and omits some of them. The sample contains about 24,000 clones, about 62% of which appear only once. The sample consisted of tumor tissue, taken from a patient whose treatment was nephrectomy without radiotherapy. The receptor's source is a man aged 35 to 55 with renal cell carcinoma. This rearrangement joins TRBV6-5 to TRBJ1-1; D is undetermined. The CDR3 sequence: CASRRALNTEAFF. CDR3 nucleotide sequence: TGTGCCAGCAGGCGAGCCCTGAACACTGAAGCTTTCTTT.